Listed here are 10 T cell receptor beta chains from one sample, sequenced in a study of CD8+ T cells in alopecia areata. cDNA serving as the sequencing template came from extracted, reverse transcribed RNA. Sequencing used immunoSEQ multiplex PCR; TCRdb keeps in-frame clones, though not all of them. Of some 120,000 clones in the sample, over 60% were seen once. Treatment of the sample: oral pan-JAK inhibitor, 5-10 mg twice daily. The material sequenced was CD4+ T cells sorted from blood, taken at week 4, from a patient treated with tofacitinib. These receptors were taken from a human donor with alopecia areata.

The genes are TRBV29-1 and TRBJ2-2; D is perhaps TRBD2 (5 bases). Germline assignment: CDR1 SQVTM and CDR2 ANQGSEA. Trimming cost V 7 bases and J 5 bases, with 11 bases left between them. This CDR3 has 12 residues. The CDR3 region has the DNA TGCAGCGCGTCAACTAGAACCGGGGAGCTGTTTTTT. This sequence encodes CSASTRTGELFF.

The rearrangement links TRBV29-1 to TRBJ2-5; 10 bases are a match to TRBD1. CDR1 is SQVTM and CDR2 is ANQGSEA in the germline V gene. CDR3 length: 14 residues. V lost 4 bases to trimming and J lost 5 bases; unmatched junction nucleotides: 7. CDR3 sequence: CSVAMGTGVETQYF. The CDR3 DNA follows: TGCAGCGTTGCGATGGGGACAGGGGTGGAGACCCAGTACTTC.

This clone was detected only a few times. The CDR3 DNA is TGTGCCAGCAGCCTGGACTCCACTGAGCAGTTCTTC. Protein product: CASSLDSTEQFF. The rearrangement joins TRBV5-4 to TRBJ2-1, with D perhaps TRBD2 (5 bases). The germline V gene has CDR1 SGHNT and CDR2 YYREEE (reference sequence). This CDR3 contains 12 residues. V lost 4 bases and J 9 bases, leaving 11 bases between the germline ends.

V gene TRBV6-5 combines with J gene TRBJ2-5; D may be TRBD1 (6 bases). V was pared by 6 bases and J by 4 bases, with 15 bases between. CDR1 and CDR2 (germline): MNHEY, SVGAGI. This CDR3 spans 14 amino acids. The CDR3 DNA reads TGTGCCAGCAGCGGGACAATAGGGATAGAGACCCAGTACTTC. This gives the protein CASSGTIGIETQYF.

This chain connects TRBV27 to TRBJ2-5; 8 bases match TRBD1. V was pared by 6 bases and J by 5 bases, with 14 bases of the junction left unmatched. The V gene's germline CDR1 is MNHEY and CDR2 SMNVEV (reference sequence). The CDR3 contains 16 residues. CDR3 amino acids: CASRPAIDRGWETQYF. The DNA of the CDR3 is TGTGCCAGCAGACCCGCGATAGACAGGGGATGGGAGACCCAGTACTTC.

The chain is built from TRBV25-1 and TRBJ2-7, with D perhaps matching TRBD1 (6 bases). Germline CDR1 reads MGHDK; CDR2 reads SYGVNS. The CDR3 loop spans 14 amino acids. Trimming shortened V by 6 bases and J by 0 bases, and 12 bases separated the two germline ends. In DNA, the CDR3 is TGTGCCAGCAGGAGAACAGGGAACTCCTACGAGCAGTACTTC. It codes for CASRRTGNSYEQYF.

This clone was detected only a few times. This CDR3 reads CASSSKALPNSNQPQHF. CDR3 sequence (DNA): TGTGCCAGCAGCTCGAAAGCCCTCCCCAATAGCAATCAGCCCCAGCATTTT. The V and J genes are TRBV9 and TRBJ1-5; no reliable D call. The CDR3 contains 17 residues. Germline V gives CDR1 SGDLS, CDR2 YYNGEE. Trimming took 4 bases from V and 0 from J, leaving 17 bases between them.

The CDR3 DNA reads as TGCAGCGCCCTCGTACAGGGGAACGAGCAGTACTTC. It yields the protein CSALVQGNEQYF. This chain links TRBV29-1 with TRBJ2-7; 7 positions match TRBD1. With V trimmed by 7 bases and J by 5 bases, 8 bases remained unmatched. Germline assignment: CDR1 SQVTM and CDR2 ANQGSEA. The CDR3 extends over 12 amino acids.

The chain links TRBV29-1 to TRBJ2-1, with a possible D match to TRBD2 (5 bases). V was cut by 4 bases and J by 7 bases, with 8 bases left in between. CDR3 length: 11 residues. The germline V gene has CDR1 SQVTM and CDR2 ANQGSEA. The CDR3 is CSVGRGNEQFF. For the CDR3, the DNA is TGCAGCGTTGGCCGAGGGAATGAGCAGTTCTTC.

The CDR3 reads CASSEGAPLENTF. The DNA for the CDR3 is TGCGCCAGCAGCGAAGGGGCGCCCTTAGAGAACACCTTC. The rearrangement joins TRBV5-1 to TRBJ1-2, with D possibly being TRBD1 (5 bases). The CDR3 is made up of 13 amino acids. V was cut by 4 bases and J by 12 bases, with 19 bases left in between. The V gene's germline CDR1 is SGHRS and CDR2 YFSETQ.